This TCR beta chain emerged from a study of cytomegalovirus exposure and HLA in healthy donors listed by TCRdb under 2017. With regard to the full study: An earlier analysis of roughly 570 of the donors reported about 280 Gb of sequence data and 100 million to 120 million unique TCR beta sequences obtained from some 200 million T cells. Several DR-DQ haplotypes were handled as single units for association and clustering, since linkage in the cohort was strong. A later analysis re-examined previously published TCR beta repertoires from more than 600 donors and added high-resolution HLA genotyping to investigate patterns of TCR occurrence. Class I and class II HLA loci were covered by the typing at four-digit resolution. The aim of the study was to test whether cataloging public T cell receptors could identify signatures of past pathogen exposure. Donor age, sex, ethnicity and CMV serostatus were compiled together with the repertoire data. Among around 400 genotyped donors of the cohort, an average of around 250,000 unique TCR beta nucleotide sequences was sequenced per donor, of which roughly 17% were non-productive. The genetic ancestry cluster associated with self-reported Caucasian donors included about four fifths of the roughly 390 genotyped donors. Besides the first cohort of around 670 subjects, a separate validation cohort made up of about 120 different subjects was used. High-throughput TCR immunosequencing, statistical association of individual TCRs with disease status, and machine learning were combined to predict cytomegalovirus infection status. The later analysis used no new phenotypic data to find candidate immune exposures, relying instead on TCR beta sequences and their occurrence across donors. A later genetic analysis took genome-wide SNP genotypes for about 55% of the roughly 700 donors and used that subset as a discovery cohort. The number of donors typed differed by locus, with 629-630 for A, B, C, DRB1 and DQB1, around 560 for DQA1, about 610 for DPA1, and roughly 450 for DPB1. An earlier analysis of fewer than 700 of the donors applied high-throughput TCR beta sequencing to assess whether each TCR beta V gene segment acted as functional or pseudogenic. About 300 gigabases of sequencing data and approximately 85 million unique TCR sequences were included in an early release covering under 650 HLA-typed donors. The T cell repertoires of several hundred subjects were profiled by immunosequencing and related to cytomegalovirus serostatus. All discovery cohort repertoires had been generated on a single sequencing platform.

Library method: the immunoSEQ multiplex PCR assay. The multiplex PCR relied on a mix of 60 forward primers for TCR Vbeta segments and 13 reverse primers for TCR Jbeta segments. The CDR3 region of rearranged TCR beta genes was amplified from genomic DNA by a multiplex PCR assay. On the Illumina HiSeq System, the amplified TCR beta libraries were sequenced as 87-base-pair reads. In the authors' own workflow: In a later analysis, roughly 80 million unique TCR beta chains were counted across the 500 to 850 repertoires, and around 11 million of these chains were shared by at least two donors. A nearest-neighbor algorithm error-corrected the raw reads and collapsed the reads into unique sequences, merging closely related sequences to remove PCR and sequencing errors. To assign V, D and J gene segments, CDR3 sequences were aligned to IMGT reference sequences. For a sequence to be retained, a match of at least six nucleotides to both a V gene segment and a J gene segment was required. A rearrangement counted as productive if the CDR3 had no stop codons and remained in frame with V and J, and every other rearrangement counted as non-productive. Following IMGT convention, CDR3 was defined as the stretch from the second conserved V-encoded cysteine to the conserved J-encoded phenylalanine. The earlier analysis of approximately 590 of the donors excluded any sequence lacking an unambiguous match to a single V gene segment. An earlier analysis of almost 600 of the donors classified V segments as functional when productive rearrangements were above 56.7% and as segregating when the standard deviation between donors was above 5%. A statistical classification framework was built for diagnosing cytomegalovirus status from the catalog of TCR beta chain sequences. In a later analysis, TCR nucleotide sequences were compared against IMGT/GENE-DB human TR gene sequences so that V and J genes could be assigned. The TCRdist pipeline was used in a later analysis to assign CDR3 sequences and most-parsimonious VDJ recombination scenarios. In a later analysis, every TCR beta chain was defined by the combination of its CDR3 amino acid sequence and its V-gene family, and reads without a unique V-gene family were dropped. A later analysis removed 550 to 650 highly shared, low-generation-probability nucleotide sequences to deal with suspected cross-contamination and a sequencing artifact. In a later analysis, a clonal expansion index was calculated for each public chain from normalized within-repertoire ranks of inferred template counts. A later analysis computed generation probabilities with a VDJ recombination model fitted to out-of-frame rearrangements, and checked the results against IGoR. A later analysis scored TCR-TCR, TCR-HLA and TCR-CMV co-occurrence with hypergeometric tests, applying a repertoire-size bias correction to TCR pairs. To estimate false discovery rates, a later analysis permuted the HLA or CMV assignments 20 times. A later analysis grouped co-occurring TCRs with DBSCAN, adding TCRdist sequence similarity when clustering within HLA-allele-positive subsets. Co-occurrence clustering excluded repertoires with fewer than 30,000 or more than 120,000 public chains, plus five with anomalous nucleotide sharing. Drawn from immuneACCESS, this table holds only the in-frame rearrangements with V and J called that TCRdb kept. Clones are partly lost; checked studies trace under half to an unresolved V gene and leave the rest unexplained. V, J and clone size are those of that table, while D and trimming were read from the DNA. This sample is represented by around 130,000 clones; roughly 70% of them were singletons. Jointly, the top ten make up less than 4% of the sample.

Points on this clone: This clone's antigen is unknown. Its ends do not fully match the called genes, so a read error is possible.

In total, fewer than 750 healthy bone marrow donors made up the cohort. Cohort members were all nominally healthy when sampled, although unrecorded immune exposures were likely present. The donor was CMV seronegative and was included in the group of hundreds of seronegative cohort members. Every donor gave a peripheral blood sample, and the peripheral blood mononuclear cells from that sample were used for TCR beta sequencing. Genomic DNA extraction from the blood cell samples was performed with the Qiagen DNeasy Blood Extraction Kit. Based on the germline V gene, the CDR1 and CDR2 sequences are SGHRS and YFSETQ. From the cysteine up to the phenylalanine, the CDR3 has a length of 15 residues. Only CDR3 DNA is held: 45 bases, read in frame from base 1. The investigation overall reported the following: Most TCR sequences were seen in very few donors, while some public TCRs were found in many individuals. V-gene and J-gene trimming of TCR beta chains was associated with a missense DCLRE1C variant in a later genetic analysis, and the association was replicated in an independent cohort. Correlated functional status among segregating V segments might be attributable to linkage disequilibrium, but an unknown experimental factor could not be ruled out. Presence/absence analyses assumed roughly uniform sequencing depth across donors, an assumption that may not hold. In a later analysis, 16,951 TCR beta sequences were associated with specific HLA alleles at a false discovery rate of 0.05. The study listed 150 to 200 TCR beta chains as associated with cytomegalovirus. For the cohort, immune exposure information was limited to CMV serostatus. A cluster of highly shared sequence variants was judged likely to be a technical artifact of the sequencing pipeline. Broadly in line with IMGT annotations, most TCR beta V segments showed up in productive rearrangements about 90% or about 30% of the time in an earlier analysis of 450 to 600 of the donors. According to a later analysis, most CMV-associated TCR beta chains appeared to be HLA-restricted, and the HLA associations seemed to be driven largely by CMV exposure. Because HLA typing was missing for some donors at each locus, association tests included only the typed subset. Because counts were too low, approximately 15 rarely observed V segments, including chromosome 9 orphons, were excluded from the earlier analysis of 500 to 700 of the donors. Compared with equally common non-associated chains, HLA-associated TCR beta chains in a later analysis were more clonally expanded and had lower generation probabilities. The authors suggested that the approach could potentially be generalized to other disease states and immunological phenotypes. Three of the identified cytomegalovirus-associated TCR beta chains were confirmed in vitro to be specific for cytomegalovirus antigens. In a later analysis, several top co-occurrence clusters were reported to appear linked to parvovirus B19, influenza, CMV and Epstein-Barr virus. Only TCR beta chains were sequenced in this cohort, and the absence of alpha or paired-chain data limited detectable features. Compared with the approximately 720-donor mean, donors in an Asian-associated ancestry cluster had fewer N-insertions in productive TCRs, according to a later genetic analysis. Because the 87-base-pair reads could not distinguish some IMGT-functional V segments, including TRBV6-2 and TRBV6-3, those segments were excluded. Strong co-occurrence of HLA alleles, especially DR and DQ, made assigning TCR associations to individual alleles difficult. In a later analysis, TCR association rates were found to vary across HLA loci, with the most associated TCRs seen for DRB1 alleles and the fewest for HLA-C alleles. The classifier was reported to diagnose cytomegalovirus status with high specificity and sensitivity in both the original and validation cohorts. A further reported finding was that TCR beta sequences accurately predicted the HLA-A and HLA-B alleles for most subjects in the first cohort.

The sample taken for sequencing was PBMCs. The rearrangement joined TRBV5-1 to TRBJ2-1, and TRBD1 matches 7 of the central bases. This TCR was sampled from a man aged 25 to 45 in good health and CMV-seronegative. CDR3 region: CASSSTGASNNEQFF. The sequenced DNA is TGCGCCAGCAGCTCCACAGGGGCCTCCAACAATGAGCAGTTCTTC. With all but the CDR3 taken from the reference TRBV5-1 and TRBJ2-1 genes, the full variable domain is: KAGVTQTPRYLIKTRGQQVTLSCSPISGHRSVSWYQQTPGQGLQFLFEYFSETQRNKGNFPGRFSGRQFSNSRSEMNVSTLELGDSALYLCASSSTGASNNEQFFGPGTRLTVL.